One sample yielded the 3 T cell receptor beta chains listed below, sequenced in a study of blood T cell repertoires in COVID-19. TCRdb keeps only in-frame clones here, not all; method: immunoSEQ multiplex PCR. The table has about 100,000 clones, 85% to 95% seen once. The sample comprised peripheral blood. These receptors came from a man aged 50 or older with active COVID-19.

This clone was observed a single time. J is TRBJ2-7 and V is TRBV11-2; 10 bases align to TRBD1. With V trimmed by 1 base and J by 3 bases, 3 bases remained unmatched. The CDR3 spans 15 residues. CDR1 and CDR2 (germline): SGHAT, FQNNGV. This CDR3 is CASSLGRDRGYEQYF. As DNA, the CDR3 is TGTGCCAGCAGCTTAGGTCGGGACAGGGGCTACGAGCAGTACTTC.

The chain couples TRBV2 to TRBJ2-3; 13 nucleotides match TRBD2. Germline loops: CDR1 SNHLY, CDR2 FYNNEI. CDR3 size: 17 residues. V lost 6 bases and J lost 0; bases outside the gene matches: 6. The CDR3 DNA follows: TGTGCCAGCAGCCAGGGACTAGCGGGGTATAGCACAGATACGCAGTATTTT. It codes for CASSQGLAGYSTDTQYF.

The chain carries TRBV18 and TRBJ2-1; no clear D. V was trimmed by 5 bases and J by 9 bases, leaving 17 bases between them. Germline V gene lookup returns CDR1 KGHSH and CDR2 LQKENI. The CDR3 contains 14 residues. CDR3 DNA sequence: TGTGCCAGCTCATTAGAGATGGATGCGGCTGAGCAGTTCTTC. Translating gives CASSLEMDAAEQFF.